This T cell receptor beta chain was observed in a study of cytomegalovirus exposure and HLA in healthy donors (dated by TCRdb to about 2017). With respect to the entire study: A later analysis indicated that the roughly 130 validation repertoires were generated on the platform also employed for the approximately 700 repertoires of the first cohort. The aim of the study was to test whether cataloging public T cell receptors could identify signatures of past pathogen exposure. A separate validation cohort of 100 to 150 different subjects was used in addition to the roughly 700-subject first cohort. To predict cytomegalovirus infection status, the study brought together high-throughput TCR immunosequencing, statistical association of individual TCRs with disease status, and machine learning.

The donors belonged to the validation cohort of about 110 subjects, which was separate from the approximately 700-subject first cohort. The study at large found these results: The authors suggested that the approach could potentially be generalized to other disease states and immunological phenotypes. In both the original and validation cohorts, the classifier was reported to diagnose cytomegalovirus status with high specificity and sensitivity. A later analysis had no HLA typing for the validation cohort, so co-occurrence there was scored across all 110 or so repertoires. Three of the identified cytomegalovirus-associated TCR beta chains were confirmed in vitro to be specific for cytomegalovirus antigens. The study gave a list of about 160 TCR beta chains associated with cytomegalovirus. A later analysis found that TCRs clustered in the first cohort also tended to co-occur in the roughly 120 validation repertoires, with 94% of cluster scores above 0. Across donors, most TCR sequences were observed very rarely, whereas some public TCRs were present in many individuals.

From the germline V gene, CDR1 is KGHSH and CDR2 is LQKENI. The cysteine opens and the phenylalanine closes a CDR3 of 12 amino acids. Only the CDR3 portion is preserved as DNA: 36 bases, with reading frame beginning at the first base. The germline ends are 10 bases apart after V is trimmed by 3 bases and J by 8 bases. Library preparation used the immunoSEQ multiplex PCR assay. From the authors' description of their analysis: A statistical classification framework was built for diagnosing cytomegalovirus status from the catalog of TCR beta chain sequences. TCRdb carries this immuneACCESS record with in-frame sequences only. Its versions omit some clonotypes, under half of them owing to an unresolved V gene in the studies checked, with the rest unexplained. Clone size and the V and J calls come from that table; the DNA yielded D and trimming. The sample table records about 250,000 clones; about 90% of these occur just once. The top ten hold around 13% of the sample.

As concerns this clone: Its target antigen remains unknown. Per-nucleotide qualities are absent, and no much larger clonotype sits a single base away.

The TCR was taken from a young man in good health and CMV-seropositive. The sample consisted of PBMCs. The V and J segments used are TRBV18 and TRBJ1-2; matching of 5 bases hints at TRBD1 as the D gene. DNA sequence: TGTGCCAGCTCACCCCCCGGGGGAGGCTACACCTTC. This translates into CASSPPGGGYTF.